The 21 T cell receptor beta chains in this list originate from one sample, sequenced in a study of blood T cells in healthy people across ages. Using a J-beta primer mix together with a sample-barcoded 5' primer, a second PCR was run for about 7 to 12 cycles. TCRdb independently ran MiXCR on the 5' RACE reads; one entry per CDR3 protein. The table records about 680,000 distinct CDR3 sequences, approximately 50% of them present only once. Sequencing was done on a sample of blood. The source of these receptors is a woman in her fifties or sixties in good health.

The CDR3 spells CASSQGWGGSYMNEQFF. In DNA, the CDR3 is TGCGCCAGCAGCCAAGGGTGGGGCGGGAGTTATATGAATGAGCAGTTCTTC. V usage is TRBV4-3 and J usage is TRBJ2-1, with 7 bases identical to TRBD2. Per the germline V gene, CDR1 is LGHNA and CDR2 is YSLEER. The CDR3 runs 17 residues. J lost 7 bases, V lost 1 base, and 13 bases had no gene match.

V usage is TRBV7-3 and J usage is TRBJ2-1, with TRBD2 matching 7 bases. The CDR3 length is 15 residues. The junction had 8 bases not matched to a gene; V was cut back by 4 bases and J by 5 bases. Germline V gene data show CDR1 as SGHTA and CDR2 as FQGTGA. The CDR3 loop reads CASSSGLQPNNEQFF. Written as DNA, the CDR3 is TGTGCCAGCAGCTCGGGACTACAACCCAACAATGAGCAGTTCTTC.

This clonotype was seen just once. The chain is built from TRBV6-2 or TRBV6-3 and TRBJ2-1; 7 bases match TRBD2. The DNA end is a closer match to TRBJ2-7, so the J assignment may be wrong. Germline V gives CDR1 MNHEY, CDR2 SVGEGT. This CDR3 region has 15 residues. The CDR3 loop reads CASSYTGGRSNEQYF. CDR3 DNA: TGTGCCAGCAGTTACACGGGGGGACGTTCGAATGAGCAGTACTTC.

In its sample, this clonotype was seen a few times. The CDR3 nucleotides are TGTGCCAGCAGTTTAACAGGGGGCAGGTTAAACTATGGCTACACCTTC. It codes for CASSLTGGRLNYGYTF. This chain joins TRBV12-3 or TRBV12-4 and TRBJ1-2, with 9 positions matching TRBD1. This CDR3 is 16 amino acids long. V trimming: 2 bases; J trimming: 2 bases; junction bases outside the gene matches: 6.

V gene TRBV11-3 combines with J gene TRBJ2-1; D is undetermined. Germline lookup yields CDR1 SGHNT and CDR2 YENEEA. The ends were cut back, 1 base at V and 12 bases at J, with 16 bases in the middle. CDR3 length: 14 amino acids. CDR3 loop: CASSLGPSNWRQFF. The CDR3 bases are TGTGCCAGCAGCTTAGGGCCCTCGAACTGGAGGCAGTTCTTC.

The chain carries TRBV7-2 and TRBJ2-1; D is perhaps TRBD2 (7 bases). V was cut by 2 bases and J by 0 bases, with 20 bases left in between. Germline lookup yields CDR1 SGHTA and CDR2 FQGNSA. The CDR3 extends over 19 amino acids. CDR3 DNA: TGTGCCAGCAGCTTACAAGGATGGGGGGGCCCAAGCTCCTACAATGAGCAGTTCTTC. Its translation is CASSLQGWGGPSSYNEQFF.

This sequence joins TRBV6-5 and TRBJ2-5; possibly TRBD2 for D (6 bases). Germline CDR1 MNHEY, CDR2 SVGAGI. Trimming cost V 4 bases and J 2 bases, with 17 bases left between them. The CDR3 covers 16 residues. Here the CDR3 reads CASSSMWRGGQETQYF. CDR3 sequence (DNA): TGTGCCAGCAGTTCCATGTGGAGGGGAGGTCAAGAGACCCAGTACTTC.

This clonotype has a handful of counts. The chain links TRBV18 to TRBJ2-7; D could derive from TRBD1 or TRBD2 (5 bases each). The V end was cut by 3 bases, the J end by 3 bases, with 12 bases between. The CDR3 is 14 residues long. Germline-derived CDR1 and CDR2 are KGHSH and LQKENI. The CDR3 sequence: CASSPAGAYYEQYF. The CDR3 DNA is TGTGCCAGCTCACCGGCCGGGGCCTACTACGAGCAGTACTTC.

The chain is built from TRBV20-1 and TRBJ1-4; D gene unclear. Trimming removed 6 bases at V and 8 bases at J, with 10 bases between. CDR1 is DFQATT and CDR2 is SNEGSKA in the germline V gene (reference sequence). There are 11 residues in the CDR3. For the CDR3, the DNA is TGCAGTGCCCTTAACGGAGAAAAACTGTTTTTT. This gives the protein CSALNGEKLFF.

For this clonotype: A much larger clone differs from this one at a single base, so this may be a read error. The V and J genes are TRBV7-8 and TRBJ2-1; D gene unclear. V was pared by 5 bases and J by 7 bases, with 6 bases between. There are 11 residues in the CDR3. Germline V gives CDR1 SGHVS, CDR2 FQNEAQ. CDR3 sequence (DNA): TGTGCCAGCAGCCCTCAGAATGAGCAGTTCTTC. Protein product: CASSPQNEQFF.

The V and J genes are TRBV5-1 and TRBJ1-4; 7 bases line up with TRBD1. Germline V gives CDR1 SGHRS, CDR2 YFSETQ. CDR3 length: 16 amino acids. The V segment lost 5 bases and the J segment 5 bases; nucleotides outside the gene matches: 12. In DNA, the CDR3 is TGCGCCAGCAGGAACGAACCGGGACAGCTAAATGAAAAACTGTTTTTT. It yields the protein CASRNEPGQLNEKLFF.

This clonotype was counted a few times. V and J are TRBV4-2 and TRBJ2-3; D not certain. The V gene's germline CDR1 is LGHNA and CDR2 YNFKEQ. Trimming cost V 0 bases and J 11 bases, with 15 bases left between them. This CDR3 region has 14 residues. The CDR3 nucleotides read TGTGCCAGCAGCCAAGAGTTGGGCCGAAGGGAGCAGTATTTT. Translated: CASSQELGRREQYF.

This clonotype was seen more than once but under ten times. The rearrangement links TRBV5-1 to TRBJ1-2, with unresolved D. Trimming shortened V by 7 bases and J by 4 bases, and 11 bases separated the two germline ends. The length of the CDR3 is 12 residues. The germline CDR1 and CDR2 sequences are SGHRS and YFSETQ. CDR3 region: CASGDTSYGYTF. Written as DNA, the CDR3 is TGCGCCAGCGGGGATACTAGCTATGGCTACACCTTC.

This chain connects TRBV4-3 to TRBJ2-1; 10 bases agree with TRBD2. V gave up 5 bases and J gave up 8 bases; unmatched junction bases: 9. Germline values: CDR1 LGHNA, CDR2 YSLEER. The CDR3 consists of 15 residues. DNA of the CDR3: TGCGCCAGCAGCATTCTAGCGGGAGTAGGCGATGAGCAGTTCTTC. Translation: CASSILAGVGDEQFF.

CDR3 in amino acids: CASTSGQGKADTQYF. In DNA, the CDR3 is TGTGCCAGCACCTCTGGACAGGGGAAGGCAGATACGCAGTATTTT. The chain combines TRBV7-2 with TRBJ2-3; 9 nucleotides line up with TRBD1. CDR1 is SGHTA and CDR2 is FQGNSA in the germline V gene. Trimming at V came to 7 bases and at J to 4 bases, leaving 9 bases not matched to a gene. This CDR3 is built from 15 residues.

The sample holds one count of this clonotype. The chain carries TRBV6-2 or TRBV6-3 and TRBJ2-3; D may be TRBD2 (6 bases). CDR1 and CDR2 from the germline V gene are MNHEY and SVGEGT. The CDR3 consists of 16 residues. V gave up 0 bases and J gave up 3 bases, with 13 bases separating them. CDR3 DNA: TGTGCCAGCAGTTACTCGACCCGGGAGCCGACAGATACGCAGTATTTT. Amino acids: CASSYSTREPTDTQYF.

The CDR3 region is CSAELQSISYNEQFF. The CDR3 DNA follows: TGCAGTGCTGAACTACAATCTATCTCCTACAATGAGCAGTTCTTC. The chain uses TRBV20-1 and TRBJ2-1, with D unresolved. CDR1 is DFQATT, CDR2 SNEGSKA, per germline (reference sequence). This CDR3 spans 15 amino acids. V was shortened by 5 bases and J by 0 bases, with 14 bases between the two germline ends.

The chain couples TRBV12-3 or TRBV12-4 to TRBJ2-3, with TRBD1 as a possible D gene (6 bases). The CDR3 runs to 13 residues. The V end lost 5 bases, the J end lost 9 bases, and 15 bases lay between the germline ends. CDR3 protein: CASSPTRGPTQYF. CDR3 coding DNA: TGTGCCAGCAGTCCTACCAGGGGCCCCACGCAGTATTTT.

This clonotype appeared a few times. The chain recombines TRBV21-1 with TRBJ2-5; the D call of TRBD2 is as the table states it, not checked on the DNA. TRBV21-1 is termed a pseudogene. This CDR3 has 13 residues. The CDR3 is CASSMPGGKTQYF. Written as DNA, the CDR3 is TGTGCCAGCAGCATGCCGGGGGGGAAGACCCAGTACTTC.

This clonotype was observed a handful of times. The genes are TRBV11-1 and TRBJ2-1, with TRBD2 identical over 15 bases. The V gene end was trimmed by 2 bases and the J gene end by 0 bases; junction bases not matched to a gene: 11. Germline assignment: CDR1 SGHAT and CDR2 FQDESV (reference sequence). This CDR3 comprises 21 residues. The CDR3 spells CASSLWEGLAGGPRSYNEQFF. CDR3 DNA sequence: TGTGCCAGCAGCTTATGGGAGGGACTAGCGGGAGGTCCCCGCTCCTACAATGAGCAGTTCTTC. The variable domain in full, with the rest retrieved from reference TRBV11-1 and TRBJ2-1, is EAEVAQSPRYKITEKSQAVAFWCDPISGHATLYWYRQILGQGPELLVQFQDESVVDDSQLPKDRFSAERLKGVDSTLKIQPAELGDSAMYLCASSLWEGLAGGPRSYNEQFFGPGTRLTVL.

Points on this clonotype: The junction differs from germline at one of its ends, possibly a read error. The rearrangement uses TRBV7-9 and TRBJ2-5; TRBD1 matches at 9 bases. The germline gives CDR1 SEHNR, CDR2 FQNEAQ (reference sequence). The CDR3 length is 15 residues. CDR3 sequence: CAGSSYQSTGGEQYF. CDR3 DNA: TGTGCCGGCAGCTCCTATCAGTCGACAGGGGGTGAGCAGTACTTC.